Described below is a single T cell receptor beta chain sequence and its context. Its antigen remains unknown. This record comes from a study of shared clonotypes between healthy human individuals. Naive CD8 isolation took CD45RO-negative cells positively selected for CCR7 and excluded terminally differentiated effector memory CD45RA+ cells. The CDR3 has 15 amino acids. Germline CDR1 LNHDA, CDR2 SQIVND (reference sequence). With 0 bases clipped from V and 5 bases from J, the junction kept 4 bases outside the gene matches. The method was immunoSEQ multiplex PCR; TCRdb's version includes in-frame clones alone and lacks a portion of them. The sample contains around 2,000,000 clones, approximately 94% of which appear only once. Regarding the study as a whole: The authors expected sequencing depth to affect clonotype sharing among donors. At large depth, rarefaction still showed sorted-subset sequencing to be incomplete.

The TCR was taken from a man between 18 and 29 years old in good health. Some clones in this sample may be carry-over from other donors' samples. Sequencing was performed on naive CD8+ T cells from PBMCs. The chain carries TRBV19 and TRBJ1-5; 7 bases map to TRBD1. The CDR3 sequence: CASSIEWQGDQPQHF. DNA for the CDR3: TGTGCCAGTAGTATAGAGTGGCAGGGGGATCAGCCCCAGCATTTT.